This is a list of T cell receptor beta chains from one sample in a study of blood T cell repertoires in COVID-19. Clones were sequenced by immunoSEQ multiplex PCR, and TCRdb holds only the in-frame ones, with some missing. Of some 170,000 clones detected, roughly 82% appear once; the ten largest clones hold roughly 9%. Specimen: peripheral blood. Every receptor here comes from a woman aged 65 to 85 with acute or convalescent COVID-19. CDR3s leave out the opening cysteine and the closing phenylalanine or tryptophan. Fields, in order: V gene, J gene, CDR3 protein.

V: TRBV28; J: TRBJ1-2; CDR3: ASSRREGYGYT
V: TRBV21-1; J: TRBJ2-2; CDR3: ASPQRGKTGELF
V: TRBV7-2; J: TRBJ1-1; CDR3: ASSPGLKNTEAF
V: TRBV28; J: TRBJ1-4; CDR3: ASSSTGTYEKLF
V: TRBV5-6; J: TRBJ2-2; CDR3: ASSLRQGWNTGELF
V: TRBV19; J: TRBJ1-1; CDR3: ASLPPGHLNTEAF
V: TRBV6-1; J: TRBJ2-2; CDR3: ASSEYQGKGELF
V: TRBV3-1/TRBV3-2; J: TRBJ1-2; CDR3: ASSQDFQGGGYT
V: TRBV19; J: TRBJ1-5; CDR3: ATRTGEGQPQH
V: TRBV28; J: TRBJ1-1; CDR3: ASSRGGAELEAF
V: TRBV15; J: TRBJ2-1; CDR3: ATSRDEGAYNEQF
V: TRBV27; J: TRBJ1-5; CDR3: ASSPAREGPRGRNQPQH
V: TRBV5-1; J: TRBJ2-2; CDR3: ASSYPGTSRRTGELF
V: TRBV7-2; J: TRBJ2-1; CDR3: ASSLDRGGYNEQF
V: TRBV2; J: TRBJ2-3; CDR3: ASSEAGRTDTQY
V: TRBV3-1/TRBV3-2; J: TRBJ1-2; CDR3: ASSQDLRGTNYGYT
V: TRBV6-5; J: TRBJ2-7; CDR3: ASSWNRVLGEQY